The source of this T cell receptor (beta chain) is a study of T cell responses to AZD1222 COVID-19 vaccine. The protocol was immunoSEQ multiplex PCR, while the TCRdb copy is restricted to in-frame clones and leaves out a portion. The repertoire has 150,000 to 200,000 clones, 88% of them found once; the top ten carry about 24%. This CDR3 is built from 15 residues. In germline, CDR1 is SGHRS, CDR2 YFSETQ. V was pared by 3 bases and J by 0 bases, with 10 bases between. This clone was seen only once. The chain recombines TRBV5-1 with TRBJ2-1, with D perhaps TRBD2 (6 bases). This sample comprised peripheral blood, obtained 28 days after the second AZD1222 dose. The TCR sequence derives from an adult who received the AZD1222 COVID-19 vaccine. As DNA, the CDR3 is TGCGCCAGCAGCTACGGAGGGAGCTCCTACAATGAGCAGTTCTTC. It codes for CASSYGGSSYNEQFF.